The 10 T cell receptor beta chains listed next were all sequenced from one sample in a study of T cells after yellow fever vaccination. TCRdb called the 5' RACE reads again in MiXCR, with one record for every CDR3 protein. The data hold about 74,000 distinct CDR3 sequences, with about 6.6% observed a single time. The sequencing here drew on CD8+ T cells sorted from PBMCs, taken 4 to 5 days after the first yellow fever vaccination. These receptors all come from a man younger than 35 who received the YFV17D yellow fever vaccine.

There are a few counts of this clonotype. V is TRBV4-1 and J is TRBJ1-5, with D possibly matching TRBD1 (6 bases). This CDR3 contains 15 residues. Germline V gene sequence: CDR1 MGHRA, CDR2 YSYEKL. Trimming left V 4 bases short and J 7 bases short, with 17 bases between. In DNA form, the CDR3 reads TGCGCCAGCAGCCTAGACCCCCGGGGGGCACAGCCCCAGCATTTT. Translated, it gives CASSLDPRGAQPQHF.

The table lists this clonotype with a few counts. The chain recombines TRBV19 with TRBJ2-5; unclear D gene. Germline V gene data show CDR1 as LNHDA and CDR2 as SQIVND (reference sequence). CDR3 size: 15 residues. V dropped 5 bases and J dropped 3 bases, with 16 bases sitting between them. The chain's CDR3 is CASSAKGVTEETQYF. The CDR3, as DNA: TGTGCCAGTAGTGCGAAAGGAGTAACTGAAGAGACCCAGTACTTC.

This clonotype has only a few counts. The chain employs TRBV6-1 and TRBJ2-7, with 10 bases that match TRBD2. Germline V gene sequence: CDR1 MNHNS, CDR2 SASEGT. The CDR3 consists of 16 residues. J lost 3 bases, V lost 7 bases, and 12 bases had no gene match. This CDR3 reads CASTLTSGDPHYEQYV. CDR3 in DNA: TGTGCCAGCACCCTTACTAGCGGGGATCCGCACTACGAGCAGTACGTC.

This clonotype has at least ten counts. The chain is built from TRBV7-9 and TRBJ2-3; D unresolved. V was clipped by 10 bases and J by 1 base, with 12 bases between them. The CDR3 length is 13 residues. Germline lookup yields CDR1 SEHNR and CDR2 FQNEAQ (reference sequence). The CDR3 is CAILDGGTDTQYF. Here the CDR3 DNA reads TGTGCCATCCTCGACGGAGGCACAGATACGCAGTATTTT.

V gene TRBV6-2 or TRBV6-3 combines with J gene TRBJ2-7; the D gene is possibly TRBD2 (5 bases). This CDR3 region has 13 residues. Per the germline V gene, CDR1 is MNHEY and CDR2 is SVGEGT. Trimming cost V 5 bases and J 1 base, with 9 bases left between them. The CDR3 loop reads CASSGGFSYEQYV. The CDR3 coding sequence is TGTGCCAGCAGTGGCGGGTTTTCCTACGAGCAGTACGTC.

The CDR3 loop is CSVSGGDTGELFF. The CDR3 bases are TGCAGCGTTAGCGGGGGAGACACCGGGGAGCTGTTTTTT. J is TRBJ2-2 and V is TRBV29-1; 8 bases are a match to TRBD2. Losses at the gene ends were 5 bases for V and 3 bases for J; bases not matched to a gene: 2. The CDR3 runs to 13 residues. Germline V gene lookup returns CDR1 SQVTM and CDR2 ANQGSEA.

This clonotype showed up many times. The chain carries TRBV12-3 or TRBV12-4 and TRBJ1-1, with no clear D. The CDR3 is 12 amino acids. V lost 3 bases, J lost 4 bases, and 6 bases lay in between. This CDR3 is CASSFGVTEAFF. In nucleotides, the CDR3 is TGTGCCAGCAGTTTCGGGGTCACTGAAGCTTTCTTT.

This clonotype was recorded many times. V and J are TRBV5-1 and TRBJ2-7; D call uncertain. Trimming removed 3 bases at V and 5 bases at J, with 12 bases between. Germline-derived CDR1 and CDR2 are SGHRS and YFSETQ. This CDR3 has 13 amino acids. This chain's CDR3 is CASSCLRSNEQYV. CDR3 coding DNA: TGCGCCAGCAGCTGCTTGAGATCCAACGAGCAGTACGTC.

This clonotype occurred a few times. V usage is TRBV5-1 and J usage is TRBJ2-1; 14 positions agree with TRBD2. The CDR3 length is 15 residues. The V segment lost 4 bases and the J segment 6 bases; nucleotides outside the gene matches: 3. CDR1 and CDR2 (germline): SGHRS, YFSETQ. CDR3 coding DNA: TGCGCCAGCAGCACTGGGACTAGCGGGGGCAATGAGCAGTTCTTC. As protein: CASSTGTSGGNEQFF.

This clonotype was seen repeatedly, ten times or more. This rearrangement joins TRBV5-5 to TRBJ2-5, with no clear D. V lost 0 bases and J lost 0, with 3 bases in between. Per germline, CDR1 SGHKS and CDR2 YYEKEE (reference sequence). The CDR3 is 13 residues long. The CDR3 loop is CASSLDNQETQYF. CDR3 coding DNA: TGTGCCAGCAGCTTGGACAACCAAGAGACCCAGTACTTC.